This entry describes one T cell receptor beta chain. Its antigen remains unidentified. This sample is part of a study of radiotherapy plus CTLA-4 blockade in lung cancer. Study summary: Among patients, over 15% showed objective responses, and roughly 31% had disease control.

Study findings and constraints: In blood, tumor-derived TCR clones expanded after radiotherapy plus ipilimumab. The authors reported that early blood T cell clone dynamics, with interferon-beta, best predicted response.

Generated by immunoSEQ multiplex PCR, the TCRdb table keeps only in-frame clones and is missing some. This sample carries about 40,000 clones, 65% to 75% of them seen once, and the ten largest clones take approximately 9%. People whose metastatic non-small-cell lung cancer was chemo-refractory got focal radiation along with CTLA-4 blockade by ipilimumab. This CDR3 has 13 amino acids. Germline-derived CDR1 and CDR2 are SGHTA and FQGTGA. V lost 3 bases and J lost 5, with 10 bases in between. The sequencing used peripheral blood, collected from a patient treated with radiotherapy plus ipilimumab. The origin of this receptor is a human donor with non-small cell lung cancer who had stable disease on radiotherapy plus ipilimumab. This chain links TRBV7-3 with TRBJ1-1; D is uncertain. CDR3 protein: CASSLRGGTEAFF. CDR3 nucleotides: TGTGCCAGCAGCTTGCGGGGAGGGACTGAAGCTTTCTTT.